The next 14 T cell receptor beta chains were all read from a single sample in a study of read filtering for tumor transcriptome and immune sequencing. Molecular barcoded adaptors covering alpha/delta and beta/gamma chains were used on roughly 400 ng RNA. TCRdb passed the reads through MiXCR, listing each CDR3 protein once. The table has nearly 60,000 distinct CDR3 sequences, roughly 12% seen once. The sample was a population of CD138-negative cells sorted from bone marrow. Source of these receptors: a donor aged 40 or older with multiple myeloma.

This clonotype has a single count. A read error may be the cause here, since a much bigger clone is one base away. V gene TRBV5-4 combines with J gene TRBJ2-1; D gene uncertain. Trimming took 0 bases from V and 8 from J, leaving 3 bases between them. Germline V gene data show CDR1 as SGHNT and CDR2 as YYREEE (reference sequence). CDR3 size: 11 residues. DNA of the CDR3: TGTGCCAGCAGCTTGGGCCATGAGCAGTTCTTC. Translation gives CASSLGHEQFF.

At least ten counts were recorded for this clonotype. This chain links TRBV5-1 with TRBJ1-1; D unresolved. The ends were cut back, 1 base at V and 1 base at J, with 8 bases in the middle. The CDR3 contains 14 residues. The germline V gene encodes CDR1 SGHRS and CDR2 YFSETQ. In DNA, the CDR3 is TGCGCCAGCAGCTTGTTTGGCGGGAACACTGAAGCTTTCTTT. Its protein product is CASSLFGGNTEAFF.

This clonotype was observed many times. The rearrangement links TRBV18 to TRBJ2-7; no reliable D call. CDR1 is KGHSH, CDR2 LQKENI, per germline. V was shortened by 3 bases and J by 0 bases, with 12 bases between the two germline ends. The length of the CDR3 is 15 residues. The CDR3 DNA reads TGTGCCAGCTCACCCAGGACGGATAGCTCCTACGAGCAGTACTTC. Translation: CASSPRTDSSYEQYF. Based on the CDR3 plus reference TRBV18 and TRBJ2-7, the full variable domain is NAGVMQNPRHLVRRRGQEARLRCSPMKGHSHVYWYRQLPEEGLKFMVYLQKENIIDESGMPKERFSAEFPKEGPSILRIQQVVRGDSAAYFCASSPRTDSSYEQYFGPGTRLTVT.

In this sample, this clonotype turned up many times. This chain joins TRBV29-1 and TRBJ1-1; TRBD1 matches 10 bases. Germline values: CDR1 SQVTM, CDR2 ANQGSEA. V gave up 7 bases and J gave up 8 bases; unmatched junction bases: 4. The CDR3 sequence is 11 residues long. The CDR3 here is CSARDRGEAFF. The CDR3 nucleotides read TGCAGCGCCCGGGACAGGGGAGAAGCTTTCTTT.

This clonotype was seen ten or more times. The gene calls are TRBV12-3 or TRBV12-4 and TRBJ1-2, with D perhaps matching TRBD1 (6 bases). V lost 2 bases and J lost 0, with 7 bases in between. The CDR3 sequence is 14 residues long. CDR3 amino acids: CASSLQGSNYGYTF. DNA of the CDR3: TGTGCCAGCAGTTTACAGGGGTCTAACTATGGCTACACCTTC.

This clonotype was found many times. V usage is TRBV5-1 and J usage is TRBJ1-1, with TRBD1 as a possible D gene (6 bases). Trimming cost V 0 bases and J 7 bases, with 16 bases left between them. In germline, CDR1 is SGHRS, CDR2 YFSETQ. This CDR3 region has 15 residues. CDR3 in amino acids: CASSLAADRKLEAFF. The CDR3 DNA reads TGCGCCAGCAGCTTGGCCGCGGACAGAAAACTTGAAGCTTTCTTT.

Points on this clonotype: Being one base from a much bigger clone, this may be a read error. The chain combines TRBV12-3 or TRBV12-4 with TRBJ2-1; D is possibly TRBD1 or TRBD2 (6 bases each). The CDR3 length is 14 residues. The CDR3 DNA is TGTGCCACCCGGGGGCCGAGCTCCTACAATGGGCAGTTCTTC. Its translation: CATRGPSSYNGQFF.

This clonotype was detected many times. The rearrangement joins TRBV2 to TRBJ2-5; TRBD1 agrees at 9 bases. J gave up 4 bases and V 6 bases, and 3 bases lay outside the gene matches. CDR1 is SNHLY and CDR2 is FYNNEI in the germline V gene. CDR3 length: 13 amino acids. This CDR3 reads CASRTTGGETQYF. The CDR3 DNA reads TGTGCCAGCAGGACGACAGGGGGAGAGACCCAGTACTTC. The full variable domain, in which reference TRBV2 and TRBJ2-5 provide the parts outside the CDR3, is EPEVTQTPSHQVTQMGQEVILRCVPISNHLYFYWYRQILGQKVEFLVSFYNNEISEKSEIFDDQFSVERPDGSNFTLKIRSTKLEDSAMYFCASRTTGGETQYFGPGTRLLVL.

On this clonotype: A single base separates this from a much larger clone, so it may be a read error. This rearrangement joins TRBV28 to TRBJ1-5, with D unresolved. V lost 6 bases to trimming and J lost 4 bases, with 13 bases between them. The CDR3 sequence is 14 residues long. CDR1 and CDR2 (germline): MDHEN, SYDVKM. The DNA for the CDR3 is TGTGCCAGCAGCCCGACGTCCGGTAATCAGCCCCAGCATTTT. It specifies CASSPTSGNQPQHF.

For this clonotype: This is likely a read error, given that the CDR3 carries no conserved phenylalanine or tryptophan at its end. This chain uses TRBV10-3 with TRBJ1-1; D perhaps matches TRBD1 (5 bases). The CDR3 contains 11 residues. Per germline, CDR1 ENHRY and CDR2 SYGVKD. The V end lost 2 bases, the J end lost 7 bases, and 5 bases lay between the germline ends. For the CDR3, the DNA is TGTGCCATCAGTGAGAGGGGTGAAGCTTTCTCG. Encoded protein: CAISERGEAFS.

This clonotype was seen ten or more times. The gene calls are TRBV11-2 and TRBJ1-1; 7 nucleotides align to TRBD1. The CDR3 runs to 16 residues. Germline V gene lookup returns CDR1 SGHAT and CDR2 FQNNGV. J was trimmed by 1 base and V by 2 bases; bases with no gene match: 7. Here the CDR3 reads CASSLQGVSQNTEAFF. The CDR3, as DNA: TGTGCCAGCAGCTTACAGGGGGTGTCCCAGAACACTGAAGCTTTCTTT.

The chain employs TRBV20-1 and TRBJ1-5, with a weak D call TRBD1 (5 bases). V lost 0 bases to trimming and J lost 7 bases, with 10 bases between them. This CDR3 has 13 residues. From germline, CDR1 is DFQATT and CDR2 SNEGSKA (reference sequence). CDR3 nucleotides: TGCAGTGCTAGAGACCCGACAGAACAGCCCCAGCATTTT. This encodes CSARDPTEQPQHF.

This clonotype has at least ten counts. The CDR3 loop is CASSLAGQGDGYTF. The CDR3 DNA reads TGCGCCAGCAGCTTGGCTGGACAGGGGGATGGCTACACCTTC. This chain joins TRBV5-1 and TRBJ1-2; 10 bases are shared with TRBD1. The CDR3 runs to 14 residues. Germline V gene sequence: CDR1 SGHRS, CDR2 YFSETQ. After removal of 0 bases from V and 6 bases from J, the junction contained 2 bases not matched to a gene.

For this clonotype: A read error may be the cause here, since a much bigger clone is one base away. This chain uses TRBV29-1 with TRBJ2-1; D is ambiguous. This CDR3 has 13 amino acids. Germline values: CDR1 SQVTM, CDR2 ANQGSEA. In DNA form, the CDR3 reads TGCAGCGTTCTTGGCTGGTCCTACAATGGGCAGTTCTTC. This codes for CSVLGWSYNGQFF.